These T cell receptor beta chains were read from a single sample in a study of blood T cell repertoires in COVID-19. Some clones are missing from TCRdb's copy, which holds only in-frame ones; the method was immunoSEQ multiplex PCR. The data contain roughly 230,000 clones, roughly four fifths of them seen just once; the ten biggest clones take up 4% to 5.5%. The sequenced sample consisted of peripheral blood. These receptors were obtained from a man aged 45-65 years with active or convalescent COVID-19. Each CDR3 is given with its conserved first and last residue. Fields, in order: CDR3 length, J gene, V gene, CDR3 protein.

len: 15; j_gene: TRBJ2-5; v_gene: TRBV7-9; CDR3aa: CASSLLGGTEETQYF
len: 15; j_gene: TRBJ2-1; v_gene: TRBV7-3; CDR3aa: CASSRLAGPYNEQFF
len: 16; j_gene: TRBJ2-5; v_gene: TRBV18; CDR3aa: CASSPPKRGPQETQYF
len: 14; j_gene: TRBJ2-1; v_gene: TRBV7-3; CDR3aa: CASSLSGGYNEQFF
len: 15; j_gene: TRBJ2-7; v_gene: TRBV7-2; CDR3aa: CASSSGAGVSYEQYF
len: 15; j_gene: TRBJ1-3; v_gene: TRBV15; CDR3aa: CATSRDQGSGNTIYF
len: 15; j_gene: TRBJ1-6; v_gene: TRBV19; CDR3aa: CASSMEGGRNSPLHF
len: 16; j_gene: TRBJ2-2; v_gene: TRBV7-8; CDR3aa: CASSLASRTSTGELFF
len: 13; j_gene: TRBJ2-7; v_gene: TRBV24-1; CDR3aa: CATSEDAGGEQYF
len: 14; j_gene: TRBJ1-1; v_gene: TRBV5-1; CDR3aa: CASSIGTLNTEAFF
len: 13; j_gene: TRBJ1-3; v_gene: TRBV28; CDR3aa: CASSTGPGNTIYF
len: 19; j_gene: TRBJ1-4; v_gene: TRBV5-1; CDR3aa: CASSPGQVFSRRDDEKLFF
len: 15; j_gene: TRBJ2-1; v_gene: TRBV29-1; CDR3aa: CSVGASGGSYNEQFF
len: 17; j_gene: TRBJ2-3; v_gene: TRBV5-1; CDR3aa: CASSLESGQGAKDTQYF
len: 12; j_gene: TRBJ1-1; v_gene: TRBV11-3; CDR3aa: CASSPGQGRAFF
len: 13; j_gene: TRBJ2-7; v_gene: TRBV9; CDR3aa: CASSTDSPYEQYF
len: 14; j_gene: TRBJ1-6; v_gene: TRBV14; CDR3aa: CASSPIRQGSPLHF
len: 15; j_gene: TRBJ2-1; v_gene: TRBV2; CDR3aa: CASRGGLAGGDEQFF
len: 15; j_gene: TRBJ1-2; v_gene: TRBV3-1/TRBV3-2; CDR3aa: CASSLRDRGDYGYTF
len: 12; j_gene: TRBJ2-7; v_gene: TRBV5-1; CDR3aa: CASRTGDHEQYF
len: 17; j_gene: TRBJ1-1; v_gene: TRBV7-9; CDR3aa: CASSSPGTGALNTEAFF
len: 17; j_gene: TRBJ1-1; v_gene: TRBV7-2; CDR3aa: CASSDWTLRQMNTEAFF
len: 17; j_gene: TRBJ1-3; v_gene: TRBV6-6; CDR3aa: CASSHIRTVDSGNTIYF
len: 15; j_gene: TRBJ1-3; v_gene: TRBV14; CDR3aa: CASSQDLLTGNTIYF
len: 14; j_gene: TRBJ1-4; v_gene: TRBV6-6; CDR3aa: CASRRGGSGEKLFF
len: 15; j_gene: TRBJ2-7; v_gene: TRBV18; CDR3aa: CASSQQGAWVTEQYF
len: 17; j_gene: TRBJ2-6; v_gene: TRBV19; CDR3aa: CASSGTSGGSGANVLTF
len: 19; j_gene: TRBJ2-3; v_gene: TRBV6-6; CDR3aa: CASSLGGLADFLGTDTQYF
len: 19; j_gene: TRBJ1-2; v_gene: TRBV19; CDR3aa: CASSPITGSLVGRSYGYTF
len: 15; j_gene: TRBJ1-4; v_gene: TRBV5-1; CDR3aa: CASSLAAGEGEKLFF
len: 14; j_gene: TRBJ1-2; v_gene: TRBV5-1; CDR3aa: CASSPAGTSSGYTF
len: 12; j_gene: TRBJ1-1; v_gene: TRBV6-1; CDR3aa: CASGDRGNEAFF
len: 13; j_gene: TRBJ2-3; v_gene: TRBV7-2; CDR3aa: CASSLNRGDTQYF
len: 14; j_gene: TRBJ1-1; v_gene: TRBV5-4; CDR3aa: CASSLGREYTEAFF
len: 14; j_gene: TRBJ1-5; v_gene: TRBV19; CDR3aa: CASSIPGDYQPQHF
len: 15; j_gene: TRBJ1-2; v_gene: TRBV29-1; CDR3aa: CSVDSGGESNYGYTF
len: 15; j_gene: TRBJ2-2; v_gene: TRBV5-4; CDR3aa: CASSLAGLGAGELFF